A selection of T cell receptor beta chains follows, all from one sample in a study of control samples from healthy donors and cancer patients. Profiled with immunoSEQ multiplex PCR; TCRdb holds only in-frame clones, not every one. The sample comprises fewer than 250,000 clones, about 91% of which are singletons, and over 1.5% rests with the top ten. Sequenced input: blood. Receptors were obtained from a man aged 25-40 years in good health. The CDR3 runs from the conserved cysteine through the conserved F or W. Fields, in order: V gene, CDR3 protein.

TRBV18	CASSYYRGSNSPLHF
TRBV7-2	CASSATGRNEKLFF
TRBV30	CAWSPWGLAGEQFF
TRBV6-1	CASSEPGQMTNTGELFF
TRBV23-1	CASSQPSRSYTF
TRBV18	CASSPLRRTENNYGYTF
TRBV27	CASSLSISGATEAFF
TRBV2	CASSEIEPYEQYF
TRBV25-1	CASRTTSGRGTDTQYF
TRBV24-1	CATSDPRILRTGDRGRGYTF
TRBV6-5	CASKLQGTVNTEAFF
TRBV3-1/TRBV3-2	CASSRTYVDTQYF
TRBV12-3/TRBV12-4	CASSSASAGYTF
TRBV6-5	CASLVGQGALYGYTF
TRBV4-2	CASSPGASGEWADTQYF
TRBV19	CASSSRTGASSGANVLTF
TRBV15	CATSRDGSTGGYTF
TRBV4-1	CASSQRESMAAYGYTF
TRBV7-6	CASSLGGDTLGERYF
TRBV6-6	CASSYMAGTSGYTF
TRBV27	CASRRTGAPYEQYF
TRBV19	CASTVDGGKAFF
TRBV19	CASSVRDGPYNSPLHF
TRBV12-3/TRBV12-4	CASSLGGQPQHF
TRBV4-1	CASSLGQRAEAFF
TRBV27	CASGGLRQRGGEQYF
TRBV9	CASSVRPSGGAGETQYF